The clone carrying this T cell receptor (beta chain) was counted many times. Germline CDR1 KGHDR, CDR2 SFDVKD. The V segment lost 3 bases and the J segment 9 bases; nucleotides outside the gene matches: 3. CDR3 length: 15 amino acids. TCRdb re-derived calls from the RT-PCR reads in MiXCR, one entry per CDR3 protein. The sample holds about 160,000 distinct CDR3 sequences, 9.5% to 13% seen once. This specimen comes from a study of response to subunit inactivated influenza vaccine. This clonotype originated in a man aged 50-59 years who received an inactivated influenza vaccine. The sequenced sample was non-naive T cells sorted from PBMCs, obtained about 6 weeks after vaccination. The rearrangement links TRBV24-1 to TRBJ2-1, with 14 bases identical to TRBD2. CDR3 region: CATSDAGTSGSEQFF. Written as DNA, the CDR3 is TGTGCCACCAGTGATGCCGGGACTAGCGGGAGTGAGCAGTTCTTC.